This record covers a single T cell receptor (beta chain). Its target is unknown. The data are from a study of tumor-infiltrating lymphocytes in primary liver carcinoma. Constant-region priming of approximately 0.55 ug total RNA yielded TCR beta cDNA. Three rounds of nested multiplex PCR with slightly modified ARM-PCR produced TCR beta libraries. Use of TRBV1-TRBV30 forward primers with a C-beta reverse primer characterized the first two PCR rounds, which lasted about 9 cycles each. Each CDR3 protein gets one entry after TCRdb re-called the multiplex PCR reads with MiXCR. The table lists about 200,000 distinct CDR3 sequences, about 61% of them singletons, with roughly 6.8% in the top ten. General study points: There was no comparison of CD4+ and CD8+ repertoires, as samples were bulk unsorted.

Unsorted whole blood yielded the blood RNA, and germline DNA was also extracted. The CDR3 contains 14 residues. Per germline, CDR1 SGHRS and CDR2 YFSETQ. Trimming removed 3 bases at V and 9 bases at J, with 17 bases between. The V gene is TRBV5-1, the J gene TRBJ2-3; TRBD1 or TRBD2 may be the D gene (5 bases each). The sequence came from a woman aged 55-69 years with primary liver carcinoma and hepatitis B virus infection. Source material: peripheral blood. CDR3 region: CASSSITGAPTQYF. The CDR3 DNA reads TGCGCCAGCAGCTCAATTACCGGGGCACCAACGCAGTATTTT.